Here is one TCR beta chain with its context. It lacks a known antigen. Within one base of it there is no much larger clone, and no base qualities were kept. The sample originates from a study of blood T cell repertoires in COVID-19 (dated by TCRdb to 2020 to 2022). Broadly, across the study: Samples from collaborators originated in the United States, Italy and Spain and spanned both the acute and convalescent phases of COVID-19. The prospective study material was composed of cDNA or gDNA derived from T cells, B-cell-depleted T cells, or PBMCs. Where available, HLA class I and class II types were taken from metadata supplied by the sample provider and were not determined by assay-based typing. Deeply sampled blood TCRbeta repertoires from subjects exposed to, actively infected with, or recovered from COVID-19 were included in the dataset. Samples came from the ongoing ImmuneRACE study (first 160 participants) plus 1,254 subjects from 6 global collaborators. Nearly every sample came with metadata listing a de-identified subject ID, COVID-19 status, age in years and sex. A freely available public database, intended as a resource for researchers studying the immune response to SARS-CoV-2, is where the repertoires were released.

TCRbeta CDR3 regions were amplified from genomic DNA by means of the immunoSEQ Assay, a bias-controlled multiplex PCR. The original pipeline was this. Within the assay, amplification of reference gene primers was used to estimate how many nucleated cells each sample contained. To quantify the absolute abundance of each unique TCRbeta CDR3 rearrangement, sequence reads were collapsed and filtered. For each sample, productive Simpson clonality was calculated as the square root of Simpson's diversity index across productive rearrangements. Sourced from immuneACCESS, this table was stored by TCRdb with only in-frame sequences that have V and J called. A share of the clones is absent; for the studies checked, an unresolved V gene accounts for under half, and the remainder has no known explanation. V and J calls plus clone size are reproduced from that table; the DNA served to infer D and trimming. The sample yields about 90,000 clones; around 93% were counted once. About 2.5% of the sample belongs to the ten largest clones.

Study-wide findings and limitations: The amount of clinical and demographic metadata varied by source and participant and was provided uncurated.

CDR1 is given as SGHTA and CDR2 as FQGTGA, both from the germline V gene. The junction shows trimming of 5 bases on V and 1 base on J, plus 8 bases between the germline ends. From the cysteine up to the phenylalanine, the CDR3 has a length of 13 residues. The retained sequence is limited to the CDR3, 39 bases, with the frame set at the first base. Whole blood was collected in K2EDTA tubes by collaborating institutions according to the institutions' own protocols. For TCRbeta analysis, collaborator samples were shipped as frozen whole blood, as isolated PBMCs, or as DNA extracted from either sample type.

The clonotype comes from a human donor with active COVID-19. The donor label of this sample is uncertain. Sequencing used peripheral blood. The chain is encoded by TRBV7-3 joined to TRBJ1-1; TRBD1 is a possible D gene, resting on 6 matching bases. The nucleotide sequence is given as TGTGCCAGCAGCACGGGACAGAACACTGAAGCTTTCTTT. This codes for CASSTGQNTEAFF.